Detailed here is one T cell receptor beta chain. V dropped 7 bases and J dropped 3; count of bases not matched to a gene: 20. In germline, CDR1 is LGHNA, CDR2 YNFKEQ. This CDR3 spans 18 amino acids. TCRdb's table, derived via immunoSEQ multiplex PCR, lists solely in-frame clones and lacks some. The data show approximately 92,000 clones, roughly 85% seen once. The record originates from a study of T cell responses to AZD1222 COVID-19 vaccine. This sequence joins TRBV4-2 and TRBJ1-1, with 7 bases aligning to TRBD1. The TCR comes from an adult in good health. The sequencing here drew on peripheral blood, taken on day 0 of AZD1222 vaccination. For the CDR3, the DNA is TGTGCCAGCACCCGAGATCCAATGGGGCGCAGGGGGGACACTGAAGCTTTCTTT. Amino acid sequence: CASTRDPMGRRGDTEAFF.